Detailed here is one T cell receptor beta chain. The sample comes from a study of blood T cell repertoires in COVID-19. TCRdb's table, derived via immunoSEQ multiplex PCR, lists solely in-frame clones and lacks some. The table has some 290,000 clones, around nine tenths seen once; the top ten hold approximately 12%. Germline CDR1 and CDR2: SGHVS and FQNEAQ. V lost 3 bases and J 6 bases, leaving 12 bases between the germline ends. CDR3 size: 13 residues. The V call is TRBV7-8, the J call TRBJ2-7, with D hard to call. This clonotype originated in a woman aged 30 to 39 with COVID-19, enrolled during active disease. The sequencing sample was made of peripheral blood. CDR3 sequence reads: CASSFPRSGEQYF. The CDR3 DNA is TGTGCCAGCAGCTTCCCTCGGTCCGGCGAGCAGTACTTC.